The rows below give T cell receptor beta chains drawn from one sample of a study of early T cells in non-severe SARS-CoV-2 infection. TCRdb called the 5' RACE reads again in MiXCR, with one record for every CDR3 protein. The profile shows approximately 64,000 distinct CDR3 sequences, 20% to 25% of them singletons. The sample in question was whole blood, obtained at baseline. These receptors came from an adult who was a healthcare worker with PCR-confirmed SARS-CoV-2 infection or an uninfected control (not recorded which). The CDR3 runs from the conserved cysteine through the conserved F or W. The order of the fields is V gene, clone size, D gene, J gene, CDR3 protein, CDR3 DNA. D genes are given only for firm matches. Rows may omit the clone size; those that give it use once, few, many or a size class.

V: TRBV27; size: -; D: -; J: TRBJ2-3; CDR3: CASSLRWQGSNTDTQYF; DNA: TGTGCCAGCAGTTTGCGATGGCAGGGAAGCAACACAGATACGCAGTATTTT
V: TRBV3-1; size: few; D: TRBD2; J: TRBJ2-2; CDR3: CASSQVSGGVYTGELFF; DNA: TGTGCCAGCAGCCAAGTTAGCGGGGGGGTTTACACCGGGGAGCTGTTTTTT
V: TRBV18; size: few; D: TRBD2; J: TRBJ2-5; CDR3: CASSPLAGIQETQYF; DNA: TGTGCCAGCTCACCATTAGCGGGGATCCAAGAGACCCAGTACTTC
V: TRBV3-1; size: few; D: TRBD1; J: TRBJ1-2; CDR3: CASSHADRGYGYTF; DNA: TGTGCCAGCAGCCACGCCGACAGGGGGTATGGCTACACCTTC
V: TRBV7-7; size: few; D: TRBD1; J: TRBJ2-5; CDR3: CASSVLGGQGRETQYF; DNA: TGTGCCAGCAGCGTTCTAGGAGGACAGGGTAGAGAGACCCAGTACTTC
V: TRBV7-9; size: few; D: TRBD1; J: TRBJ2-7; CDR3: CASSLGTVNYEQYF; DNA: TGTGCCAGCAGCTTGGGGACAGTAAATTACGAGCAGTACTTC
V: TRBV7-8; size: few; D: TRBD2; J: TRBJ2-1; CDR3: CASSPRLAGKDEQFF; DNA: TGTGCCAGCAGTCCTAGACTAGCGGGGAAGGATGAGCAGTTCTTC
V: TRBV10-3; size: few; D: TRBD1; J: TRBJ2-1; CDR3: CAIRGQGESSYNEQFF; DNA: TGTGCCATCAGAGGACAGGGCGAGAGCTCCTACAATGAGCAGTTCTTC
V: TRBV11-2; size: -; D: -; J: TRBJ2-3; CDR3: CASSLARLTDTQYF; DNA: TGTGCCAGCAGCTTAGCGAGACTCACAGATACGCAGTATTTT
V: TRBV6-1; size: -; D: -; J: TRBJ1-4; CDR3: CASSEDVNEKLFF; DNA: TGTGCCAGCAGTGAAGATGTTAATGAAAAACTGTTTTTT
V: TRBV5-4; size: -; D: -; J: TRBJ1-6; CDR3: CASSLDWNSPLHF; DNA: TGTGCCAGCAGCTTGGATTGGAATTCACCCCTCCACTTT